The 27 T cell receptor beta chains given below trace back to one sample, sequenced in a study of post-analysis software for immune sequencing data. Study conclusions and caveats: Higher frequency in patients than in controls was seen for five TRBV segments, with TRBV5-6, TRBV5-1 and TRBV20-1 among them.

TCR beta libraries were prepared from cDNA with unique molecular identifiers. TCRdb recomputed calls from the PCR reads with MiXCR, one row per CDR3 protein. The data contain roughly 870,000 distinct CDR3 sequences, roughly half of them singletons. The antigens for these receptors are not known. Sequencing was carried out using blood. These receptors were taken from a girl aged 5-17 years with multiple sclerosis.

V gene TRBV27 combines with J gene TRBJ1-2, with D uncertain. Deletions cut 2 bases from V and 5 bases from J, with 12 bases between. CDR1 is MNHEY, CDR2 SMNVEV, per germline (reference sequence). CDR3 length equals 14 residues. CDR3 loop: CASSLKRAGYGYTF. The CDR3 DNA reads TGTGCCAGCAGTTTAAAAAGGGCGGGATATGGCTACACCTTC.

The V and J genes are TRBV19 and TRBJ2-7, with D perhaps matching TRBD2 (5 bases). Germline V gene sequence: CDR1 LNHDA, CDR2 SQIVND (reference sequence). The CDR3 totals 15 residues. V lost 4 bases and J lost 2, with 15 bases in between. CDR3 in DNA: TGTGCCAGTAGTACGGGAAGTCTAGGGCCCTACGAGCAGTACTTC. This encodes CASSTGSLGPYEQYF. The entire variable domain, with the rest obtained from reference TRBV19 and TRBJ2-7, is as follows: DGGITQSPKYLFRKEGQNVTLSCEQNLNHDAMYWYRQDPGQGLRLIYYSQIVNDFQKGDIAEGYSVSREKKESFPLTVTSAQKNPTAFYLCASSTGSLGPYEQYFGPGTRLTVT.

This clonotype was counted once. CDR3 residues: CASSPLAENGPRWKTQYF. CDR3 in DNA: TGTGCCAGCAGCCCACTAGCGGAGAATGGCCCCCGCTGGAAGACCCAGTACTTC. J is TRBJ2-7 and V is TRBV3-1; 8 bases are shared with TRBD2. The better agreement between TRBJ2-5 and the DNA end casts doubt on the J call. Germline lookup yields CDR1 LGHDT and CDR2 YNNKEL (reference sequence). The CDR3 is 18 amino acids.

This chain links TRBV20-1 with TRBJ2-3, with D unclear. The CDR3 has 15 amino acids. With 3 bases removed from V and 2 bases from J, the gap between germline ends came to 15 bases. Germline V CDR1 and CDR2: DFQATT, SNEGSKA (reference sequence). The CDR3 reads CSASAQILHTDTQYF. DNA of the CDR3: TGCAGTGCTAGCGCCCAGATTCTCCACACAGATACGCAGTATTTT.

The chain recombines TRBV27 with TRBJ2-6; 14 bases are a match to TRBD2. CDR3 length equals 20 residues. J was trimmed by 0 bases and V by 4 bases; bases with no gene match: 8. The germline gives CDR1 MNHEY, CDR2 SMNVEV (reference sequence). The CDR3 DNA reads TGTGCCAGCAGTTCACGACTAGCGGGAGGGGGTTTCTCTGGGGCCAACGTCCTGACTTTC. It translates to CASSSRLAGGGFSGANVLTF.

This rearrangement joins TRBV10-3 to TRBJ2-3; 9 bases agree with TRBD1. CDR1 is ENHRY, CDR2 SYGVKD, per germline. V shed 6 bases, J shed 6 bases, and the junction held 7 bases outside the gene matches. This CDR3 is 14 amino acids long. CDR3 region: CAISPGQGHDTQYF. As DNA, the CDR3 is TGTGCCATCAGCCCGGGACAGGGTCACGATACGCAGTATTTT.

The genes are TRBV30 and TRBJ2-7; possible D gene TRBD1, 6 bases. Trimming shortened V by 3 bases and J by 6 bases, and 15 bases separated the two germline ends. CDR1 and CDR2 from the germline V gene are GTSNPN and SVGIG (reference sequence). CDR3 length: 13 amino acids. CDR3 bases: TGTGCCTGGAGGGGGCAGGGGAATCGCGAGCAGTACTTC. Protein: CAWRGQGNREQYF.

This chain links TRBV15 with TRBJ2-2; D is unclear. CDR3 length equals 16 residues. V was pared by 1 base and J by 1 base, with 10 bases between. CDR1 and CDR2 from the germline V gene are LNHNV and YYDKDF (reference sequence). CDR3 in amino acids: CATSRAGWGNTGELFF. Written as DNA, the CDR3 is TGTGCCACCAGCAGAGCTGGTTGGGGGAACACCGGGGAGCTGTTTTTT.

For this clonotype: Mismatch with germline at one junction end may stem from a read error. The chain has TRBV29-1 and TRBJ2-1; D might be TRBD1 or TRBD2, each matching 6 bases. The germline V gene encodes CDR1 SQVTM and CDR2 ANQGSEA. The CDR3 is 11 amino acids. CDR3 sequence: CNVEGGNEQFF. The DNA of the CDR3 is TGCAACGTTGAAGGGGGGAATGAGCAGTTCTTC.

This chain joins TRBV29-1 and TRBJ1-1; D gene unclear. CDR1 is SQVTM and CDR2 is ANQGSEA in the germline V gene. This CDR3 contains 15 residues. Deletions cut 4 bases from V and 1 base from J, with 16 bases between. The chain's CDR3 is CSVGGTRIPNTEAFF. CDR3 DNA: TGCAGCGTTGGGGGAACACGAATACCGAACACTGAAGCTTTCTTT. Combining the CDR3 with reference TRBV29-1 and TRBJ1-1 gives the whole variable domain SAVISQKPSRDICQRGTSLTIQCQVDSQVTMMFWYRQQPGQSLTLIATANQGSEATYESGFVIDKFPISRPNLTFSTLTVSNMSPEDSSIYLCSVGGTRIPNTEAFFGQGTRLTVV.

In this sample, this clonotype turned up a few times. The chain couples TRBV29-1 to TRBJ1-2; the D gene is possibly TRBD1 (6 bases). The CDR3 is 13 residues long. Per the germline V gene, CDR1 is SQVTM and CDR2 is ANQGSEA. V lost 1 base, J lost 8 bases, and 14 bases lay in between. CDR3 sequence: CSVEGLTGQGYTF. CDR3 sequence (DNA): TGCAGCGTTGAAGGGTTGACAGGACAGGGCTACACCTTC.

This clonotype has just a few counts. The V and J genes are TRBV12-5 and TRBJ2-7; D may be TRBD2 (6 bases). The CDR3 is made up of 14 amino acids. Germline values: CDR1 LGHNT, CDR2 FRNRAP. V dropped 5 bases and J dropped 2 bases, with 13 bases sitting between them. Here the CDR3 reads CASGPQGGTYEQYF. CDR3 coding DNA: TGTGCTAGTGGTCCCCAGGGAGGAACCTACGAGCAGTACTTC. The whole variable domain, filled in from reference TRBV12-5 and TRBJ2-7, reads DARVTQTPRHKVTEMGQEVTMRCQPILGHNTVFWYRQTMMQGLELLAYFRNRAPLDDSGMPKDRFSAEMPDATLATLKIQPSEPRDSAVYFCASGPQGGTYEQYFGPGTRLTVT.

This clonotype has only a few counts. The chain is built from TRBV9 and TRBJ2-2; D is possibly TRBD1 or TRBD2 (5 bases each). The CDR3 has 15 amino acids. The germline V gene encodes CDR1 SGDLS and CDR2 YYNGEE. V was shortened by 3 bases and J by 7 bases, with 16 bases between the two germline ends. The CDR3, as DNA: TGTGCCAGCAGCGCCGGGACCCCTGAAGACGGGGAGCTGTTTTTT. It encodes CASSAGTPEDGELFF.

The chain carries TRBV25-1 and TRBJ2-3; D gene ambiguous. The V gene's germline CDR1 is MGHDK and CDR2 SYGVNS. The V end was cut by 3 bases, the J end by 4 bases, with 14 bases between. The CDR3 spans 15 residues. The CDR3 spells CASSDRGRIADTQYF. The CDR3 DNA is TGTGCCAGCAGTGATCGAGGACGGATCGCAGATACGCAGTATTTT.

V usage is TRBV12-3 or TRBV12-4 and J usage is TRBJ2-3; unclear D gene. CDR3 length: 14 residues. V dropped 6 bases and J dropped 0 bases, with 10 bases sitting between them. CDR3 sequence (DNA): TGTGCCAGCAGGTACACCGCTAGCACAGATACGCAGTATTTT. It specifies CASRYTASTDTQYF.

This clonotype appeared a few times. This chain links TRBV20-1 with TRBJ2-7; tentative D call: TRBD1 (5 bases). Trimming removed 3 bases at V and 3 bases at J, with 12 bases between. The CDR3 length is 13 residues. Germline V lookup: CDR1 DFQATT, CDR2 SNEGSKA (reference sequence). CDR3 sequence (DNA): TGCAGTGCTAGTCAGGGTAGGGGCTACGAGCAGTACTTC. Residues: CSASQGRGYEQYF.

As DNA, the CDR3 is TGCGCCAGCAGCTTGGGATCGCGGGAGTTGATCAATGAGCAGTTCTTC. This gives the protein CASSLGSRELINEQFF. The chain carries TRBV5-1 and TRBJ2-1, with 7 bases identical to TRBD2. Germline trimming cut 0 bases from V and 6 bases from J; bases unmatched to any gene: 9. Germline V gene lookup returns CDR1 SGHRS and CDR2 YFSETQ. The CDR3 totals 16 residues.

This chain connects TRBV5-1 to TRBJ1-5, with 7 nucleotides matching TRBD1. Germline CDR1 reads SGHRS; CDR2 reads YFSETQ. The CDR3 is made up of 11 amino acids. J was trimmed by 15 bases and V by 4 bases; bases with no gene match: 7. CDR3 coding DNA: TGCGCCAGCAGCGGAGGGGGCGGGTGGCATTTT. It is translated as CASSGGGGWHF. The full variable domain, its missing parts supplied by reference TRBV5-1 and TRBJ1-5, is KAGVTQTPRYLIKTRGQQVTLSCSPISGHRSVSWYQQTPGQGLQFLFEYFSETQRNKGNFPGRFSGRQFSNSRSEMNVSTLELGDSALYLCASSGGGGWHFGDGTRLSIL.

This clonotype came up a few times. The chain uses TRBV20-1 and TRBJ2-5, with a weak D call TRBD2 (6 bases). This CDR3 is built from 15 residues. V lost 3 bases, J lost 5 bases, and 19 bases lay in between. CDR1 and CDR2 (germline): DFQATT, SNEGSKA (reference sequence). This chain's CDR3 is CSASSSGSLMETQYF. The CDR3 DNA reads TGCAGTGCTAGCTCCAGCGGGTCTTTAATGGAGACCCAGTACTTC.

The chain links TRBV4-1 to TRBJ1-1; D ambiguous. CDR1 is MGHRA and CDR2 is YSYEKL in the germline V gene. The V gene lost 2 bases and the J gene lost 0 bases, with 7 bases spanning the gap. The CDR3 loop spans 14 amino acids. The CDR3 sequence: CASSQPRLNTEAFF. The CDR3 bases are TGCGCCAGCAGCCAACCCAGGTTGAACACTGAAGCTTTCTTT.

The chain links TRBV12-3 or TRBV12-4 to TRBJ2-3; D not certain. The CDR3 spans 14 residues. The ends were cut back, 4 bases at V and 1 base at J, with 9 bases in the middle. CDR3 loop: CASSYVQRTDTQYF. The CDR3 DNA sequence: TGTGCCAGCAGTTATGTCCAGCGCACAGATACGCAGTATTTT.

The chain combines TRBV12-3 or TRBV12-4 with TRBJ1-2, with D tentatively TRBD1 (5 bases). The CDR3 spans 15 residues. The V end lost 3 bases, the J end lost 7 bases, and 18 bases lay between the germline ends. CDR3 nucleotides: TGTGCCAGCAGTTTCCGGAAGGGACGAGCTATTGGCTACACCTTC. Its protein product is CASSFRKGRAIGYTF.

This clonotype was recorded a few times. The V call is TRBV20-1, the J call TRBJ2-7; TRBD2 matches 13 bases. Germline lookup yields CDR1 DFQATT and CDR2 SNEGSKA (reference sequence). The CDR3 is 15 residues long. V shed 0 bases and J 4 bases; nucleotides not matched to a gene: 3. CDR3 sequence reads: CSARDTLAGGYEQYF. DNA for the CDR3: TGCAGTGCTAGAGATACACTAGCGGGAGGGTACGAGCAGTACTTC.

The V gene is TRBV15, the J gene TRBJ2-7; D possibly corresponds to TRBD2 (6 bases). Trimming took 0 bases from V and 0 from J, leaving 30 bases between them. The CDR3 extends over 22 amino acids. Per the germline V gene, CDR1 is LNHNV and CDR2 is YYDKDF (reference sequence). DNA of the CDR3: TGTGCCACCAGCAGAGACCCGATGGGAGTTGTAGGAGGGGTTGAGAGCTCCTACGAGCAGTACTTC. It yields the protein CATSRDPMGVVGGVESSYEQYF.

The J gene is TRBJ2-3, the V gene TRBV14; possible D gene TRBD1, 5 bases. Per the germline V gene, CDR1 is SGHDN and CDR2 is FVKESK. V was shortened by 4 bases and J by 7 bases, with 9 bases between the two germline ends. The CDR3 sequence is 12 residues long. The CDR3 reads CASSPGHNTQYF. The CDR3 coding sequence is TGTGCCAGCAGCCCTGGACACAATACGCAGTATTTT.

This chain links TRBV12-5 with TRBJ1-1; 9 bases align to TRBD1. This CDR3 is built from 18 residues. Germline CDR1 reads LGHNT; CDR2 reads FRNRAP. V was clipped by 0 bases and J by 0 bases; unmatched bases: 8. The CDR3 coding sequence is TGTGCTAGTGGTTTGGTACTACAGGGGGCTTTAATGAACACTGAAGCTTTCTTT. It specifies CASGLVLQGALMNTEAFF.

This clonotype was recorded a few times. This chain joins TRBV6-4 and TRBJ2-1; 9 nucleotides line up with TRBD1. CDR1 and CDR2 from the germline V gene are MRHNA and SNTAGT. The CDR3 runs to 15 residues. V trimming: 0 bases; J trimming: 6 bases; junction bases outside the gene matches: 3. In DNA, the CDR3 is TGTGCCAGCAGTGACTCACAGGGGGCGGTCAATGAGCAGTTCTTC. Amino acids: CASSDSQGAVNEQFF.